The clone carrying this T cell receptor beta chain appeared once. The data originate from a study of blood T cell repertoires in COVID-19. Whole-study context: The study drew acute and convalescent COVID-19 samples from the United States, Italy and Spain. T cells, B-cell-depleted T cells, or PBMCs provided the cDNA or gDNA that served as material.

V gave up 3 bases and J gave up 0 bases, with 3 bases separating them. Germline CDR1 reads DFQATT; CDR2 reads SNEGSKA (reference sequence). The CDR3 has 11 amino acids. Source study methods: Reference gene primer amplification gave nucleated cell count estimates. Clones were read by immunoSEQ multiplex PCR, and TCRdb kept only the in-frame ones, dropping some. Clone size and the V and J calls come from that table; the DNA yielded D and trimming. The table has some 140,000 clones, around 89% seen once; the top ten hold around 18%. The chain combines TRBV20-1 with TRBJ2-7, with D uncertain. The sequenced sample consisted of peripheral blood. The TCR sequence derives from a man aged 45-60 years with active or convalescent COVID-19. DNA for the CDR3: TGCAGTGCTAGCGTCTCCTACGAGCAGTACTTC. Its translation: CSASVSYEQYF.